One sample yielded the 32 T cell receptor beta chains listed below, sequenced in a study of cytomegalovirus exposure and HLA in healthy donors. Amplification used 60 Vbeta primers and 13 Jbeta primers. Using immunoSEQ multiplex PCR, the repertoire was profiled, and TCRdb retains in-frame clones only, with some absent. The sample holds 76,000 or so clones, 60% to 75% seen once. The sequencing sample was made of PBMCs. Receptors originate from a woman aged 40 to 55 in good health and CMV-seropositive.

The rearrangement uses TRBV27 and TRBJ1-5; a possible D gene is TRBD1 (6 bases). This CDR3 spans 21 amino acids. Trimming left V 5 bases short and J 0 bases short, with 29 bases between. Germline-derived CDR1 and CDR2 are MNHEY and SMNVEV (reference sequence). CDR3 sequence (DNA): TGTGCCAGCAGTCTATACACATACTCGGACCTCGGGACATATAGCAATCAGCCCCAGCATTTT. This gives the protein CASSLYTYSDLGTYSNQPQHF.

This chain connects TRBV7-3 to TRBJ2-3; TRBD1 might be the D (6 bases). Germline V gives CDR1 SGHTA, CDR2 FQGTGA. The V and J ends lost 2 bases and 2 bases respectively, with 8 bases between them. The CDR3 has 14 residues. The CDR3 DNA follows: TGTGCCAGCAGCTTACAGGGGAACACAGATACGCAGTATTTT. It is translated as CASSLQGNTDTQYF.

The chain has TRBV12-5 and TRBJ2-7, with D unclear. Germline lookup yields CDR1 LGHNT and CDR2 FRNRAP. V lost 10 bases to trimming and J lost 4 bases, with 8 bases between them. This CDR3 spans 10 amino acids. This CDR3 is CAKTPYEQYF. In DNA, the CDR3 is TGTGCTAAGACACCTTACGAGCAGTACTTC.

The CDR3: CASSLLRATNEKLFF. The CDR3, as DNA: TGTGCCAGCAGTTTATTGCGGGCAACTAATGAAAAACTGTTTTTT. V usage is TRBV27 and J usage is TRBJ1-4; D is uncertain. Germline assignment: CDR1 MNHEY and CDR2 SMNVEV (reference sequence). This CDR3 spans 15 amino acids. Trimming cost V 1 base and J 0 bases, with 6 bases left between them.

This clone was recorded only once. The V gene is TRBV7-9, the J gene TRBJ2-3; 9 bases match TRBD1. Germline CDR1 SEHNR, CDR2 FQNEAQ (reference sequence). The CDR3 is 16 residues long. Trimming at V came to 5 bases and at J to 2 bases, leaving 8 bases not matched to a gene. DNA of the CDR3: TGTGCCAGCAGCCAACCGGGACAGGGCTACACAGATACGCAGTATTTT. As protein: CASSQPGQGYTDTQYF.

The chain joins TRBV27 to TRBJ2-1, with TRBD2 matching over 10 bases. The V gene end was trimmed by 4 bases and the J gene end by 5 bases; junction bases not matched to a gene: 2. In germline, CDR1 is MNHEY, CDR2 SMNVEV (reference sequence). This CDR3 is 14 amino acids long. The DNA of the CDR3 is TGTGCCAGCAGTTCTAGCGGGAGACACAATGAGCAGTTCTTC. Its translation is CASSSSGRHNEQFF.

DNA for the CDR3: TGTGCCAGCGGAGGACAGCAAGAGACCCAGTACTTC. Its protein is CASGGQQETQYF. The rearrangement links TRBV2 to TRBJ2-5, with TRBD1 as a possible D gene (6 bases). Germline lookup yields CDR1 SNHLY and CDR2 FYNNEI. The CDR3 covers 12 residues. Trimming took off 8 bases at V and 2 bases at J, with 9 bases between the two ends.

This sequence joins TRBV9 and TRBJ1-1; D perhaps matches TRBD1 (6 bases). This CDR3 comprises 14 residues. The germline V gene encodes CDR1 SGDLS and CDR2 YYNGEE. V lost 3 bases to trimming and J lost 3 bases, with 12 bases between them. In nucleotides, the CDR3 is TGTGCCAGCAGCGCGGCAGGGGTCGACACTGAAGCTTTCTTT. It yields the protein CASSAAGVDTEAFF.

This clone was seen just once. The genes are TRBV27 and TRBJ2-3, with no clear D. CDR1 MNHEY and CDR2 SMNVEV come from the germline V gene (reference sequence). The CDR3 extends over 13 amino acids. V shed 2 bases and J shed 0 bases, with 3 bases lying between them. The CDR3 reads CASSLLSTDTQYF. CDR3 in DNA: TGTGCCAGCAGTTTACTAAGCACAGATACGCAGTATTTT.

This clone was counted between two and nine times. This rearrangement joins TRBV7-7 to TRBJ2-2; 8 bases fit TRBD2. V trimming: 3 bases; J trimming: 6 bases; junction bases outside the gene matches: 9. The CDR3 runs 16 residues. CDR1 and CDR2 from the germline V gene are SSHAT and FNYEAQ (reference sequence). CDR3 residues: CASSLFPSGRAGELFF. The CDR3 region has the DNA TGTGCCAGCAGCTTGTTTCCGAGCGGGAGAGCCGGGGAGCTGTTTTTT. Combining the CDR3 with reference TRBV7-7 and TRBJ2-2 gives the whole variable domain GAGVSQSPRYKVTKRGQDVTLRCDPISSHATLYWYQQALGQGPEFLTYFNYEAQPDKSGLPSDRFSAERPEGSISTLTIQRTEQRDSAMYRCASSLFPSGRAGELFFGEGSRLTVL.

This sequence joins TRBV2 and TRBJ1-4, with 9 bases aligning to TRBD1. V lost 4 bases and J lost 5; bases outside the gene matches: 5. In germline, CDR1 is SNHLY, CDR2 FYNNEI. CDR3 size: 15 residues. This CDR3 is CASSAQGALNEKLFF. In nucleotides, the CDR3 is TGTGCCAGCAGTGCACAGGGGGCGCTGAATGAAAAACTGTTTTTT. The whole variable domain, filled in from reference TRBV2 and TRBJ1-4, reads EPEVTQTPSHQVTQMGQEVILRCVPISNHLYFYWYRQILGQKVEFLVSFYNNEISEKSEIFDDQFSVERPDGSNFTLKIRSTKLEDSAMYFCASSAQGALNEKLFFGSGTQLSVL.

The sample holds a few counts of this clone. The rearrangement uses TRBV7-2 and TRBJ1-5; 7 positions match TRBD1. CDR3 length equals 17 residues. With 2 bases clipped from V and 5 bases from J, the junction kept 12 bases outside the gene matches. Germline lookup yields CDR1 SGHTA and CDR2 FQGNSA. As DNA, the CDR3 is TGTGCCAGCAGCTTATCGCCCGGGACAGTACAACATCAGCCCCAGCATTTT. As protein: CASSLSPGTVQHQPQHF. Complete variable domain (other parts from reference TRBV7-2 and TRBJ1-5): GAGVSQSPSNKVTEKGKDVELRCDPISGHTALYWYRQSLGQGLEFLIYFQGNSAPDKSGLPSDRFSAERTGGSVSTLTIQRTQQEDSAVYLCASSLSPGTVQHQPQHFGDGTRLSIL.

This sequence joins TRBV6-1 and TRBJ1-2, with D tentatively TRBD1 (6 bases). The germline gives CDR1 MNHNS, CDR2 SASEGT. Trimming left V 1 base short and J 14 bases short, with 17 bases between. CDR3 length: 13 residues. The chain's CDR3 is CASSEGQAIPYTF. The DNA for the CDR3 is TGTGCCAGCAGTGAAGGACAGGCCATCCCCTATACCTTC.

V is TRBV29-1 and J is TRBJ1-5; weak D call: TRBD1 (5 bases). Trimming took off 3 bases at V and 7 bases at J, with 13 bases between the two ends. Germline lookup yields CDR1 SQVTM and CDR2 ANQGSEA. This CDR3 spans 13 amino acids. The CDR3 DNA follows: TGCAGCGTTGAGGGCAGGGAGGGACAGCCCCAGCATTTT. It specifies CSVEGREGQPQHF.

This chain uses TRBV6-5 with TRBJ1-5; TRBD1 matches 10 bases. The CDR3 spans 15 residues. Germline values: CDR1 MNHEY, CDR2 SVGAGI. Unmatched junction bases numbered 4, after V lost 6 bases and J lost 2 bases. The CDR3 protein is CASRGDRGGNQPQHF. The CDR3 DNA follows: TGTGCCAGCAGGGGGGACAGGGGAGGCAATCAGCCCCAGCATTTT.

This clone has only a few counts. This likely comes from a read error, as the CDR3 has no conserved phenylalanine or tryptophan at its end. It is unclear where the CDR3 begins or ends on the DNA, so no DNA is shown, and the CDR3 is as TCRdb lists it. The chain carries TRBV5-6 and TRBJ1-5; TRBD1, the table's D call, was not compared with the DNA. In germline, CDR1 is SGHDT, CDR2 YYEEEE. The CDR3 length is 16 residues, termini included. The CDR3 here is CASSFYQVGGNQPQLV.

The rearrangement uses TRBV9 and TRBJ1-3; D is uncertain. Germline V CDR1 and CDR2: SGDLS, YYNGEE. This CDR3 is built from 14 residues. Trimming took 0 bases from V and 7 from J, leaving 11 bases between them. DNA of the CDR3: TGTGCCAGCAGCGTAGGCGGATCCACCAACACCATATATTTT. It is translated as CASSVGGSTNTIYF.

V is TRBV10-1 and J is TRBJ1-4, with 8 bases matching TRBD1. The CDR3 is 15 amino acids. V lost 3 bases to trimming and J lost 4 bases; unmatched junction nucleotides: 4. Germline V gives CDR1 WNHNN, CDR2 SYGVQD (reference sequence). CDR3 DNA sequence: TGCGCCAGCAGTGACCCGGGACAGGATAATGAAAAACTGTTTTTT. This codes for CASSDPGQDNEKLFF.

The J gene is TRBJ1-1, the V gene TRBV18; D is perhaps TRBD1 (6 bases). Germline V gene lookup returns CDR1 KGHSH and CDR2 LQKENI. V was cut by 2 bases and J by 0 bases, with 22 bases left in between. The CDR3 sequence is 19 residues long. Here the CDR3 DNA reads TGTGCCAGCTCACCAGGAATTGCCGGGGCGCCAGGGGTGAACACTGAAGCTTTCTTT. It codes for CASSPGIAGAPGVNTEAFF. Full variable domain (remainder filled in from reference TRBV18 and TRBJ1-1): NAGVMQNPRHLVRRRGQEARLRCSPMKGHSHVYWYRQLPEEGLKFMVYLQKENIIDESGMPKERFSAEFPKEGPSILRIQQVVRGDSAAYFCASSPGIAGAPGVNTEAFFGQGTRLTVV.

This chain joins TRBV6-5 and TRBJ2-7; no clear D gene. The CDR3 sequence is 14 residues long. CDR1 and CDR2 (germline): MNHEY, SVGAGI. V was clipped by 6 bases and J by 3 bases, with 15 bases between them. The CDR3 sequence: CASRNPRGDYEQYF. The CDR3 bases are TGTGCCAGCAGGAATCCCAGAGGCGACTACGAGCAGTACTTC.

Only a few counts were recorded for this clone. The chain uses TRBV7-2 and TRBJ1-1, with TRBD1 matching over 7 bases. Germline V CDR1 and CDR2: SGHTA, FQGNSA. CDR3 size: 17 residues. V shed 0 bases, J shed 4 bases, and the junction held 11 bases outside the gene matches. CDR3 protein: CASSLAGQISLGTEAFF. The CDR3 DNA follows: TGTGCCAGCAGCTTAGCGGGACAGATATCCCTTGGCACTGAAGCTTTCTTT.

This chain connects TRBV5-6 to TRBJ2-3, with a weak D call TRBD2 (6 bases). There are 15 residues in the CDR3. Germline CDR1 SGHDT, CDR2 YYEEEE. The V end was cut by 3 bases, the J end by 2 bases, with 13 bases between. The chain's CDR3 is CASSSAGRLTDTQYF. DNA of the CDR3: TGTGCCAGCAGCTCGGCGGGGCGGCTCACAGATACGCAGTATTTT.

This sequence joins TRBV11-3 and TRBJ2-1, with D possibly matching TRBD1 (6 bases). V dropped 4 bases and J dropped 1 base, with 14 bases sitting between them. The germline CDR1 and CDR2 sequences are SGHNT and YENEEA. The CDR3 totals 16 residues. CDR3: CASSSADTGSYNEQFF. CDR3 sequence (DNA): TGTGCCAGCAGCTCAGCGGACACAGGGTCCTACAATGAGCAGTTCTTC.

The rearrangement uses TRBV4-2 and TRBJ1-2, with 7 bases that match TRBD1. The CDR3 has 16 amino acids. The V gene's germline CDR1 is LGHNA and CDR2 YNFKEQ. The V gene end was trimmed by 1 base and the J gene end by 12 bases; junction bases not matched to a gene: 17. The CDR3 DNA follows: TGTGCCAGCAGCCAAGCTCCGCCCGACAGGGTAGGCGGCCACACCTTC. Residues: CASSQAPPDRVGGHTF.

This clone was counted at least ten times. The chain employs TRBV21-1 and TRBJ1-1; the table's D call, TRBD1, was not checked against the DNA. TRBV21-1 is a recognized pseudogene. The CDR3 spans 15 residues. CDR3 DNA sequence: TGTGCCAGCAGCGGCACAGAGTCCGGGAACACTGAAGCTTTCTTT. Residues: CASSGTESGNTEAFF.

The chain has TRBV7-9 and TRBJ1-4, with 7 bases aligning to TRBD1. CDR3 size: 16 residues. V shed 4 bases, J shed 4 bases, and the junction held 9 bases outside the gene matches. The germline V gene has CDR1 SEHNR and CDR2 FQNEAQ (reference sequence). The CDR3: CASSSGRQGVNEKLFF. The DNA of the CDR3 is TGTGCCAGCAGCTCCGGTCGACAGGGCGTTAATGAAAAACTGTTTTTT.

The CDR3 region is CSATRWTSGRSDTGELFF. CDR3 coding DNA: TGCAGCGCTACACGCTGGACTAGCGGGAGGTCGGACACCGGGGAGCTGTTTTTT. The rearrangement links TRBV29-1 to TRBJ2-2, with 14 bases lining up with TRBD2. The CDR3 loop spans 18 amino acids. The germline CDR1 and CDR2 sequences are SQVTM and ANQGSEA. The V and J ends lost 7 bases and 3 bases, in that order; junction bases with no gene match: 13.

This chain connects TRBV28 to TRBJ2-7, with TRBD2 matching over 7 bases. Germline V gene data show CDR1 as MDHEN and CDR2 as SYDVKM. With 6 bases clipped from V and 1 base from J, the junction kept 6 bases outside the gene matches. The CDR3 loop spans 14 amino acids. The CDR3 DNA sequence: TGTGCCAGCAGCTTAGCGGGCCGTTCCTACGAGCAGTACTTC. Translating gives CASSLAGRSYEQYF.

The rearrangement links TRBV7-3 to TRBJ1-1; tentatively, D is TRBD1 (6 bases). Trimming left V 6 bases short and J 1 base short, with 15 bases between. Germline values: CDR1 SGHTA, CDR2 FQGTGA. This CDR3 contains 15 residues. CDR3 DNA sequence: TGTGCCAGCAGTCCCCGGGGGGGCAGGAACACTGAAGCTTTCTTT. Amino acids: CASSPRGGRNTEAFF.

This rearrangement joins TRBV13 to TRBJ1-2; 8 bases match TRBD1. J lost 1 base, V lost 3 bases, and 4 bases had no gene match. This CDR3 is built from 15 residues. The V gene's germline CDR1 is PRHDT and CDR2 FYEKMQ (reference sequence). CDR3 protein: CASSFRGPFNYGYTF. DNA of the CDR3: TGTGCCAGCAGCTTCAGGGGGCCATTTAACTATGGCTACACCTTC. The full variable domain, rest sourced from reference TRBV13 and TRBJ1-2, is AAGVIQSPRHLIKEKRETATLKCYPIPRHDTVYWYQQGPGQDPQFLISFYEKMQSDKGSIPDRFSAQQFSDYHSELNMSSLELGDSALYFCASSFRGPFNYGYTFGSGTRLTVV.

The J gene is TRBJ1-5, the V gene TRBV7-8; 7 nucleotides line up with TRBD1. V dropped 1 base and J dropped 0; count of bases not matched to a gene: 12. This CDR3 is built from 19 residues. The germline CDR1 and CDR2 sequences are SGHVS and FQNEAQ. The CDR3 protein is CASSLDEVAGQYSNQPQHF. The CDR3 coding sequence is TGTGCCAGCAGCTTAGACGAGGTGGCGGGACAGTATAGCAATCAGCCCCAGCATTTT.

This clone was observed a single time. The chain couples TRBV7-2 to TRBJ1-4; D is unclear. The CDR3 contains 15 residues. Germline assignment: CDR1 SGHTA and CDR2 FQGNSA. V dropped 2 bases and J dropped 3 bases, with 10 bases sitting between them. CDR3 bases: TGTGCCAGCAGCTTATTTGCCGGGTCTAATGAAAAACTGTTTTTT. Protein: CASSLFAGSNEKLFF.